This T cell receptor beta chain comes out of a study of T cell responses to AZD1222 COVID-19 vaccine. Across the study: Samples with a second dose at about 4 or about 12 weeks were pooled together.

Profiled with immunoSEQ multiplex PCR; TCRdb holds only in-frame clones, not every one. The sample lists 130,000 to 150,000 clones, under 95% occurring once. A remark on this clone: The antigen remains undetermined.

With 3 bases removed from V and 4 bases from J, the gap between germline ends came to 9 bases. Germline V lookup: CDR1 SGHDN, CDR2 FVKESK. This CDR3 contains 13 residues. Study observations and caveats: Among the donors, most were white British and more were female, and clonal diversity was possibly underestimated.

The sequence derives from an adult in good health. The chain joins TRBV14 to TRBJ1-2; unclear D gene. The starting material was peripheral blood, obtained on day 0 of AZD1222 vaccination. The CDR3 loop reads CASSHGPTYGYTF. The CDR3 DNA sequence: TGTGCCAGCAGCCACGGGCCCACCTATGGCTACACCTTC.